The rows below give T cell receptor beta chains drawn from one sample of a study of regulatory T cells in long-lasting Graves disease. TCRdb re-called the multiplex PCR reads with MiXCR, one entry per CDR3 protein. The sample holds 360,000 or so distinct CDR3 sequences, roughly 15% seen once. These data also formed part of another study, on T cells in Graves' hyperthyroidism and ophthalmopathy.

The material was peripheral blood mononuclear cells (PBMCs), obtained at new diagnosis, from a patient treated with antithyroid drugs. These receptors were taken from a woman younger than 30 with Graves disease. Both conserved end residues are part of each CDR3. Fields, in order: D gene, clone size, V gene, J gene, CDR3 protein, CDR3 DNA. A D gene is named only where the DNA matches it firmly. For some rows the clone size is stated as once, few or many, or as a class when expanded; others skip it.

TRBD2,NA,TRBV11-2,TRBJ2-7,CASSPTSGSNEQYF,TGTGCCAGCAGCCCTACTAGCGGGAGCAACGAGCAGTACTTC
NA,NA,TRBV11-2,TRBJ1-4,CASSKDSYNEKLFF,TGTGCCAGCAGCAAGGACAGTTATAATGAAAAACTGTTTTTT
NA,many,TRBV7-8,TRBJ2-6,CASSQKDSAGANVLTF,TGTGCCAGCAGCCAGAAGGACAGTGCTGGGGCCAACGTCCTGACTTTC
TRBD2,once,TRBV11-2,TRBJ2-1,CASSLAGGPGNEQLF,TGTGCCAGCAGCTTAGCGGGGGGGCCGGGCAATGAGCAGCTCTTC
NA,few,TRBV20-1,TRBJ2-6,CSARDIGGGIGGANVLTF,TGCAGTGCTAGAGATATAGGAGGGGGCATCGGCGGGGCCAACGTCCTGACTTTC
NA,many,TRBV6-1,TRBJ1-4,CASSRGESTNEKLFF,TGTGCCAGCTCCCGCGGGGAATCAACTAATGAAAAACTGTTTTTT
TRBD1,few,TRBV24-1,TRBJ2-3,CATSDRQGPSTDTQYF,TGTGCCACCAGTGATCGACAGGGACCTAGCACAGATACGCAGTATTTT
TRBD1,many,TRBV3-1,TRBJ2-1,CASSSRTGGFEQFF,TGTGCCAGCAGCTCACGGACAGGGGGCTTTGAGCAGTTCTTC
NA,NA,TRBV20-1,TRBJ2-7,CSARRPGTGVGSYEQYF,TGCAGTGCTAGAAGGCCGGGAACAGGCGTGGGCTCCTACGAGCAGTACTTC
TRBD2,NA,TRBV7-2,TRBJ2-5,CASSSEGGTSGGLRETQYF,TGTGCCAGCAGCTCCGAAGGGGGGACTAGCGGGGGCCTCCGGGAGACCCAGTACTTC
NA,many,TRBV6-1,TRBJ2-7,CASRPLRRGTTYEQYF,TGTGCCAGCAGGCCCCTGAGGCGGGGCACCACCTACGAGCAGTACTTC
NA,many,TRBV7-9,TRBJ2-6,CARGSGANVLTF,TGTGCCAGGGGCTCTGGGGCCAACGTCCTGACTTTC
NA,NA,TRBV5-1,TRBJ1-6,CASSLGSGTYNLPLHF,TGCGCCAGCAGCTTGGGATCAGGGACCTATAATTTACCCCTCCACTTT
TRBD1,many,TRBV10-3,TRBJ1-1,CATRDRENTEAFF,TGTGCCACCCGGGACAGAGAGAACACTGAAGCTTTCTTT
NA,few,TRBV7-9,TRBJ2-7,CASSSSMRPIYEQYF,TGTGCCAGCAGCTCATCGATGCGACCGATCTACGAGCAGTACTTC
TRBD1,NA,TRBV20-1,TRBJ1-3,CSAQTGGLGNTIYF,TGCAGTGCCCAGACAGGGGGTCTTGGAAACACCATATATTTT
TRBD1,NA,TRBV12-3/TRBV12-4,TRBJ1-4,CASSPGQGARIELFF,TGTGCCAGCAGTCCGGGACAGGGGGCGCGGATTGAACTGTTTTTT
NA,NA,TRBV29-1,TRBJ2-7,CSVEGHQSYEQYF,TGCAGCGTTGAAGGCCACCAATCCTACGAGCAGTACTTC
NA,many,TRBV5-1,TRBJ2-5,CASSLAGPRETQYF,TGCGCCAGCAGCTTGGCCGGGCCGAGGGAGACCCAGTACTTC
NA,NA,TRBV19,TRBJ2-6,CASSDGPLANVLTF,TGTGCCAGTAGTGACGGGCCATTGGCCAACGTCCTGACTTTC
NA,many,TRBV5-1,TRBJ2-1,CASSSGSRSYNEQFF,TGCGCCAGCAGCTCCGGGAGTAGATCCTACAATGAGCAGTTCTTC
NA,few,TRBV2,TRBJ2-7,CASRPGGAYEQYF,TGTGCCAGCAGACCAGGGGGGGCCTACGAGCAGTACTTC
NA,NA,TRBV7-8,TRBJ2-1,CASSSRTASYNEQFF,TGTGCCAGCAGCTCCCGGACCGCCTCCTACAATGAGCAGTTCTTC
NA,many,TRBV28,TRBJ1-2,CASSLGRNYGYTF,TGTGCCAGCAGCTTGGGACGGAACTATGGCTACACCTTC
TRBD1,many,TRBV5-1,TRBJ1-1,CASSSTGVGTEAFF,TGTGCCAGCAGTTCCACAGGGGTGGGGACTGAAGCTTTCTTT
NA,many,TRBV7-8,TRBJ1-5,CASSLVTGAIGQPQHF,TGTGCCAGCAGCTTAGTAACGGGGGCAATAGGTCAGCCCCAGCATTTT
NA,many,TRBV20-1,TRBJ2-3,CSASRTSTDTQYF,TGCAGTGCTAGCCGGACTAGCACAGATACGCAGTATTTT
TRBD1,many,TRBV27,TRBJ2-5,CASSAGQGIKTQYF,TGTGCCAGCAGTGCGGGACAGGGGATCAAGACCCAGTACTTC
NA,many,TRBV6-1,TRBJ1-5,CASSKQLGGDQPQHF,TGTGCCAGCAGTAAACAACTCGGAGGGGATCAGCCCCAGCATTTT
TRBD1,many,TRBV27,TRBJ2-1,CASRGDRTGAIGEQFF,TGTGCCAGCCGTGGGGACCGGACAGGGGCTATAGGTGAGCAGTTCTTC
NA,few,TRBV5-1,TRBJ2-1,CASSLGGVSYNDQFF,TGCGCCAGCAGCTTGGGGGGGGTCTCCTACAATGATCAGTTCTTC
NA,NA,TRBV9,TRBJ1-2,CASSVARVADYGYTF,TGTGCCAGCAGCGTAGCTCGGGTTGCGGACTATGGCTACACCTTC
NA,many,TRBV5-1,TRBJ1-4,CASSPEGGGRGEKLFF,TGCGCCAGCAGCCCCGAAGGTGGGGGGCGCGGTGAAAAACTGTTTTTT
TRBD2,many,TRBV5-1,TRBJ2-1,CASSVTSGQYNEQFF,TGCGCCAGCAGCGTCACTAGCGGCCAATACAATGAGCAGTTCTTC
TRBD2,many,TRBV20-1,TRBJ2-1,CSARPFRTSGAYNEQFF,TGCAGTGCTAGACCGTTCCGGACTAGCGGGGCATACAATGAGCAGTTCTTC
TRBD1,few,TRBV19,TRBJ1-5,CASSDGTGDSYPQPQHF,TGTGCCAGTAGTGACGGGACAGGGGATTCATACCCTCAGCCCCAGCATTTT
TRBD2,NA,TRBV5-1,TRBJ2-2,CASSLTSGRTGELFF,TGCGCCAGCAGCCTTACTAGCGGGAGGACCGGGGAGCTGTTTTTT
TRBD2,many,TRBV20-1,TRBJ2-5,CSANPTSGGTQTQYF,TGCAGTGCTAACCCGACTAGCGGGGGGACACAGACCCAGTACTTC
TRBD2,NA,TRBV28,TRBJ2-1,CASRPGLETNEQFF,TGTGCCAGCAGACCGGGACTAGAAACCAATGAGCAGTTCTTC
TRBD2,many,TRBV20-1,TRBJ2-3,CSAPPGGGSSTDTQYF,TGCAGTGCTCCGCCCGGGGGGGGGTCTAGCACAGATACGCAGTATTTT
NA,many,TRBV18,TRBJ2-5,CASSPIPSGGETQYF,TGTGCCAGCTCACCAATTCCCTCGGGTGGAGAGACCCAGTACTTC
TRBD1,once,TRBV11-2,TRBJ1-1,CASSSPTGVNTEAFF,TGTGCCAGCAGCTCCCCGACAGGGGTGAACACTGAAGCTTTCTTT
TRBD1,many,TRBV30,TRBJ2-1,CAWRRTGYNEQFF,TGTGCCTGGAGGAGGACAGGATACAATGAGCAGTTCTTC
NA,few,TRBV7-6,TRBJ1-4,CASSLSGGFSLTNEKLFF,TGTGCCAGCAGCTTATCGGGGGGCTTCTCTTTAACTAATGAAAAACTGTTTTTT
NA,many,TRBV30,TRBJ1-2,CAWSGRALYYGYTF,TGTGCCTGGAGTGGGAGGGCATTGTACTATGGCTACACCTTC
TRBD1,many,TRBV7-2,TRBJ1-2,CASNFADRDYGYTF,TGTGCCAGCAACTTCGCGGACAGGGACTATGGCTACACCTTC
NA,many,TRBV28,TRBJ1-4,CASSLWQGGTNEKLFF,TGTGCCAGCAGTTTATGGCAGGGAGGAACTAATGAAAAACTGTTTTTT
TRBD1,NA,TRBV5-1,TRBJ2-2,CASSPGQAYTGELFF,TGCGCCAGCAGCCCAGGACAGGCATACACCGGGGAGCTGTTTTTT
NA,NA,TRBV5-6,TRBJ1-2,CASSLELGAYGYTF,TGTGCCAGCAGCTTGGAGTTGGGAGCCTATGGCTACACCTTC
NA,many,TRBV7-9,TRBJ2-2,CASSSLQLAPTGELFF,TGTGCCAGCAGCTCGCTCCAACTAGCACCCACCGGGGAGCTGTTTTTT
TRBD1,NA,TRBV4-1,TRBJ1-2,CASSQPGQSDYGYTF,TGCGCCAGCAGCCAGCCGGGACAGAGCGACTATGGCTACACCTTC
TRBD2,many,TRBV28,TRBJ2-1,CASSFASGSSYNEQFF,TGTGCCAGCAGTTTCGCAAGCGGGAGCTCCTACAATGAGCAGTTCTTC
NA,NA,TRBV20-1,TRBJ1-2,CSAKGTNGYTF,TGCAGTGCTAAGGGGACAAATGGCTACACCTTC
NA,few,TRBV18,TRBJ2-6,CASSPRDTGSSGANVLTF,TGTGCCAGCTCACCCCGGGACACTGGATCCTCTGGGGCCAACGTCCTGACTTTC
NA,few,TRBV7-2,TRBJ1-3,CASSINRPDSGNTIYF,TGTGCCAGCAGCATAAACAGGCCTGACTCTGGAAACACCATATATTTT